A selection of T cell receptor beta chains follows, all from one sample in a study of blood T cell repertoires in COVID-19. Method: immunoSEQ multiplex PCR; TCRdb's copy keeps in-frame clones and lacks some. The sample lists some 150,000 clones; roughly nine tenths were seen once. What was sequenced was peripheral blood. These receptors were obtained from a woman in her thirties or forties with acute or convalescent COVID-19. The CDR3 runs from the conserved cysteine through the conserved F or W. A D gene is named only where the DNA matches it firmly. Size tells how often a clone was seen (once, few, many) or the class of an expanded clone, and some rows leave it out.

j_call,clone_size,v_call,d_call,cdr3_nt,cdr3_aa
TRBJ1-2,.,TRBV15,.,TGTGCCACCAGCAGAGGTTCAAACTCTAACTATGGCTACACCTTC,CATSRGSNSNYGYTF
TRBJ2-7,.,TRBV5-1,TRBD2,TGCGCCAGCAGCTTGTGGGGAGGGATCGAGCAGTACTTC,CASSLWGGIEQYF
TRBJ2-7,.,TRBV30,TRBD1,TGTGCCTGGAGTGTACTTCCCCGACAGGGGCTGTACTACGAGCAGTACTTC,CAWSVLPRQGLYYEQYF
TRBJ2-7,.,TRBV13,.,TGTGCCAGCATTGGAGGGGGCCGAGAGCAGTACTTC,CASIGGGREQYF
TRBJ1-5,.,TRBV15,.,TGTGCCACCAGCGTAGGCAGGGAAGGTCAGCCCCAGCATTTT,CATSVGREGQPQHF
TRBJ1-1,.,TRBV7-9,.,TGTGCCAGCAGCTTAGTCGGGATGGGGAACACTGAAGCTTTCTTT,CASSLVGMGNTEAFF
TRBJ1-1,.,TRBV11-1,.,TGTGCCAGCAGCCGCGCCCAATTGAACACTGAAGCTTTCTTT,CASSRAQLNTEAFF
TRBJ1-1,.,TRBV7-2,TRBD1,TGTGCCAGCAGCTTCGCTACAGGGGTGAACACTGAAGCTTTCTTT,CASSFATGVNTEAFF
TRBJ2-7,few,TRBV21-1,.,TGTGCCAGCAGCGCTGAGGGGACAGCCCTCCACGAGCAGTACTTC,CASSAEGTALHEQYF
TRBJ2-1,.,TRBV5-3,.,TGTGCCAGAAGCTCCCCGGGACTGGAGCGCTCGAGCTCCTACAATGAGCAGTTCTTC,CARSSPGLERSSSYNEQFF
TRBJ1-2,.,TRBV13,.,TGTGCCAGCAGCCCTGGGGGCGTGTCGGGCTACACCTTC,CASSPGGVSGYTF
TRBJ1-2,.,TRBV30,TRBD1,TGTGCCTGGAGTTCAGACAGGGGGTACGACTATGGCTACACCTTC,CAWSSDRGYDYGYTF
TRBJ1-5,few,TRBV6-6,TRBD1,TGTGCCAGCAGTTCGGGACAGGGCAACAATCAGCCCCAGCATTTT,CASSSGQGNNQPQHF
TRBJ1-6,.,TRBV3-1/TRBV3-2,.,TGTGCCAGCAGCCAAGAACCAGGGGTGAATTCACCCCTCCACTTT,CASSQEPGVNSPLHF
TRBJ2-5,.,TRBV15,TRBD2,TGTGCCACCAGCGGTGAACTAGCGGGAGGGGAAGAGACCCAGTACTTC,CATSGELAGGEETQYF
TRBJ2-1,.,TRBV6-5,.,TGTGCCAGCCGGGGACTTTCGGGTGAGCAGTTCTTC,CASRGLSGEQFF
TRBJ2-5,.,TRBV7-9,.,TGTGCCAGCAGCTTAGTTGGCGCGGGGAGCGAGACCCAGTACTTC,CASSLVGAGSETQYF
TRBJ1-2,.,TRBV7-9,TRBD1,TGTGCCAGCAGCAAGGGACAGAACTATGGCTACACCTTC,CASSKGQNYGYTF
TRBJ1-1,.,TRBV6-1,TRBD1,TGTGCCAGCATTAGACTAGGGGGCAACACTGAAGCTTTCTTT,CASIRLGGNTEAFF
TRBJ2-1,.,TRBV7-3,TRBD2,TGTGCCAGCAGCGCCGGGACTAGCGGGAGGTCCTACAATGAGCAGTTCTTC,CASSAGTSGRSYNEQFF
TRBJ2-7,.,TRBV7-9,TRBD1,TGTGCCAGCAGCTTCCGGGACAGGGTATACTCCTACGAGCAGTACTTC,CASSFRDRVYSYEQYF
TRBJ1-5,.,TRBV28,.,TGTGCCAGCAATGGAGACAGAGGCAATCAGCCCCAGCATTTT,CASNGDRGNQPQHF
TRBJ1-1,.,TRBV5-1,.,TGCGCCAGCAGCTTGAGGAGCCCGGGGGGAACTGAAGCTTTCTTT,CASSLRSPGGTEAFF
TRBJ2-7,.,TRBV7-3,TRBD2,TGTGCCAGCAGCTTAGCCGGGACTAGCGGCGTCTACGAGCAGTACTTC,CASSLAGTSGVYEQYF
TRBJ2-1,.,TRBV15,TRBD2,TGTGCCACCAGCATATACCTTGAGACTAGCGGGAGGAATGAGCAGTTCTTC,CATSIYLETSGRNEQFF
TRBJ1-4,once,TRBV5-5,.,TGTGCCAGCAGCTCCTTATTTCAGGATTCATCGGTGGAACTGTTTTTT,CASSSLFQDSSVELFF